This TCR beta chain appears in the sequencing data of a study of OX40 agonist ivuxolimab in advanced cancers. Study as a whole: Every 2 weeks, patients got intravenous ivuxolimab at one of six dose levels (0.01-10 mg/kg).

Trimming stripped 5 bases from V and 1 base from J, with 18 bases between. Germline loops: CDR1 SEHNR, CDR2 FQNEAQ (reference sequence). The CDR3 totals 16 residues. The data were produced by immunoSEQ multiplex PCR, yet TCRdb's version contains in-frame clones alone and is incomplete. The sample lists some 83,000 clones; just over 85% were seen once. Sample: CD4+ or CD8+ T cells sorted from blood, taken in a trial of the OX40 agonist ivuxolimab. The clonotype comes from an adult with an advanced solid tumor such as melanoma, head and neck, liver or kidney cancer. The V and J genes are TRBV7-9 and TRBJ2-7; TRBD2 might be the D (5 bases). CDR3 region: CASSKTPTRESYEQYF. The CDR3 nucleotides are TGTGCCAGCAGCAAGACTCCAACGAGGGAATCCTACGAGCAGTACTTC.